The sample holds a few counts of the clone carrying this T cell receptor beta chain. These data come from a study of response to subunit inactivated influenza vaccine. V dropped 4 bases and J dropped 1 base, with 11 bases sitting between them. The CDR3 has 14 amino acids. The germline V gene encodes CDR1 SGHRS and CDR2 YFSETQ. TCRdb independently ran MiXCR on the RT-PCR reads; one entry per CDR3 protein. Found here are just under 550,000 distinct CDR3 sequences, around 25% of them singletons; the top ten hold 2.8%. This sample also belongs to another study, concerning T cells expressing NK-cell markers. Turning to that study: It was by 5'RACE template switching with UMIs that TCR beta cDNA was made. Repertoires of TCR beta were obtained from T cells sorted as CD3+CD56+NKG2C+, CD3+CD56+NKG2C- and CD3+CD56-NKG2C+. Roughly six donors showed dominant NKG2C+ clonotypes comprising about 1.0-7.5% of their CD8+ T cells. For a few donors, these clonotypes were likewise the leading ones in the CD3+CD56-NKG2C+ fraction.

This sequence was found in a man aged 50-59 years who received an inactivated influenza vaccine. The chain recombines TRBV5-1 with TRBJ1-1; D might be TRBD1 (5 bases). Sample: CD4+ T cells sorted from PBMCs, taken 11 to 12 days after vaccination. The CDR3: CASSPGVTNTEAFF. The CDR3 bases are TGCGCCAGCAGCCCGGGGGTTACGAACACTGAAGCTTTCTTT.